The 10 T cell receptor beta chains below were found in one sample sequenced in a study of response to subunit inactivated influenza vaccine. Each CDR3 protein gets one entry after TCRdb re-called the RT-PCR reads with MiXCR. The repertoire holds under 750,000 distinct CDR3 sequences, with about 11% as singletons. The sample was PBMCs from blood, taken on the day of vaccination. These receptor sequences come from a man over 45 who received an inactivated influenza vaccine.

This clonotype came up once. A much larger clone sits a single nucleotide away, making a read error possible. This chain uses TRBV7-2 with TRBJ1-2; 8 positions match TRBD1. This CDR3 spans 15 amino acids. Germline V gene sequence: CDR1 SGHTA, CDR2 FQGNSA. With V trimmed by 9 bases and J by 3 bases, 12 bases remained unmatched. The CDR3: CARSQNAGQDYGYTF. In DNA form, the CDR3 reads TGTGCCAGGAGCCAAAACGCGGGACAGGACTATGGCTACACCTTC.

The chain employs TRBV11-2 and TRBJ1-3, with a tentative D call TRBD1 (6 bases). The V and J ends lost 1 base and 1 base respectively, with 17 bases between them. Germline CDR1 reads SGHAT; CDR2 reads FQNNGV. The CDR3 has 18 residues. CDR3 protein: CASSLGPPSGTSGNTIYF. The CDR3 region has the DNA TGTGCCAGCAGCTTAGGACCCCCGAGCGGGACATCTGGAAACACCATATATTTT.

Concerning this clonotype itself: This may be a read error, as it is one base from a much larger clone. V gene TRBV29-1 combines with J gene TRBJ2-7, with 9 bases that match TRBD2. The CDR3 spans 14 residues. Germline V gives CDR1 SQVTM, CDR2 ANQGSEA. The V gene end was trimmed by 3 bases and the J gene end by 5 bases; junction bases not matched to a gene: 8. As DNA, the CDR3 is TGCAGCGTTGATGAGACGACTAGCGGCAACGAGCAGTACTTC. It is translated as CSVDETTSGNEQYF.

J is TRBJ2-5 and V is TRBV12-3 or TRBV12-4; TRBD1 agrees at 10 bases. This CDR3 contains 16 residues. Trimming cost V 3 bases and J 3 bases; bases outside gene matches: 7. The CDR3 region is CASSLGFGTGEETQYF. CDR3 in DNA: TGTGCCAGCAGTTTGGGTTTCGGGACAGGGGAAGAGACCCAGTACTTC.

V gene TRBV4-2 combines with J gene TRBJ2-5, with 11 bases lining up with TRBD2. CDR3 length equals 19 residues. Losses at the gene ends were 1 base for V and 0 bases for J; bases not matched to a gene: 10. Germline V CDR1 and CDR2: LGHNA, YNFKEQ. Written as DNA, the CDR3 is TGTGCCAGCAGCCAAGGTCTTAGCGGGGGGGCCGTGAACCAAGAGACCCAGTACTTC. Residues: CASSQGLSGGAVNQETQYF.

The rearrangement links TRBV5-4 to TRBJ2-7; 7 nucleotides match TRBD1. Germline V gene data show CDR1 as SGHNT and CDR2 as YYREEE (reference sequence). V was pared by 3 bases and J by 6 bases, with 6 bases of the junction left unmatched. This CDR3 has 13 amino acids. This chain's CDR3 is CASSSDRVGEQYF. In nucleotides, the CDR3 is TGTGCCAGCAGCTCTGACAGGGTAGGCGAGCAGTACTTC.

The chain combines TRBV7-8 with TRBJ2-2, with D uncertain. Trimming stripped 4 bases from V and 6 bases from J, with 6 bases between. From germline, CDR1 is SGHVS and CDR2 FQNEAQ. The CDR3 contains 12 residues. The DNA of the CDR3 is TGTGCCAGCAGCTCTATAGCCGGGGAGCTGTTTTTT. Amino acid sequence: CASSSIAGELFF.

In this sample, this clonotype turned up a few times. The chain joins TRBV12-5 to TRBJ2-1, with 10 bases fitting TRBD2. Unmatched junction bases numbered 6, after V lost 6 bases and J lost 4 bases. This CDR3 spans 15 amino acids. Germline V gene lookup returns CDR1 LGHNT and CDR2 FRNRAP. This CDR3 is CASGLGLAAYNEQFF. The CDR3 coding sequence is TGTGCTAGTGGCCTCGGACTAGCGGCTTACAATGAGCAGTTCTTC.

CDR3 loop: CASSLGFASGRGNTGELFF. CDR3 coding DNA: TGTGCCAGCAGCTTAGGTTTTGCTAGCGGGAGGGGGAACACCGGGGAGCTGTTTTTT. This chain joins TRBV11-2 and TRBJ2-2, with TRBD2 matching over 12 bases. Unmatched junction bases numbered 7, after V lost 1 base and J lost 1 base. Looked up from germline, CDR1 is SGHAT and CDR2 is FQNNGV. This CDR3 contains 19 residues.

In its sample, this clonotype was seen a few times. The rearrangement joins TRBV5-1 to TRBJ2-3; 9 bases agree with TRBD2. The CDR3 extends over 16 amino acids. Germline CDR1 SGHRS, CDR2 YFSETQ. The J segment lost 1 base and the V segment lost 5 bases, leaving 8 bases of the junction unmatched. CDR3 sequence: CASRNAGGPGTDTQYF. Written as DNA, the CDR3 is TGCGCCAGCAGAAATGCGGGGGGGCCTGGCACAGATACGCAGTATTTT.